These 32 T cell receptor beta chains originate from one sample sequenced in a study of CD8 T cells in Susac syndrome. Reverse transcription used about 0.5 to 1 ug RNA and random hexamers. Each CDR3 protein gets one entry after TCRdb re-called the immunoSEQ multiplex PCR reads with MiXCR. The table has 250,000 to 300,000 distinct CDR3 sequences, about 91% seen once. Sequenced material: CD8+ T cells from PBMCs. These receptors all come from a human donor with multiple sclerosis.

The V and J genes are TRBV19 and TRBJ2-7, with a weak D call TRBD1 (6 bases). Trimming took 5 bases from V and 4 from J, leaving 15 bases between them. The germline CDR1 and CDR2 sequences are LNHDA and SQIVND (reference sequence). The CDR3 spans 14 residues. The CDR3 DNA reads as TGTGCCAGTAGTTCGAACAGGGACCCATACGAGCAGTACTTC. As protein: CASSSNRDPYEQYF.

The chain uses TRBV28 and TRBJ1-5; D ambiguous. CDR1 is MDHEN and CDR2 is SYDVKM in the germline V gene. The V gene lost 2 bases and the J gene lost 0 bases, with 8 bases spanning the gap. This CDR3 comprises 15 residues. This chain's CDR3 is CASSLVAYSNQPQHF. The DNA of the CDR3 is TGTGCCAGCAGTTTAGTAGCATATAGCAATCAGCCCCAGCATTTT.

This chain uses TRBV19 with TRBJ2-2; 7 nucleotides line up with TRBD2. The V gene end was trimmed by 9 bases and the J gene end by 6 bases; junction bases not matched to a gene: 13. Germline V gives CDR1 LNHDA, CDR2 SQIVND (reference sequence). This CDR3 comprises 15 residues. CDR3 in amino acids: CASLNARREPGELFF. In nucleotides, the CDR3 is TGTGCCAGCCTGAATGCTCGGCGGGAGCCCGGGGAGCTGTTTTTT.

The gene calls are TRBV6-5 and TRBJ2-1; 15 nucleotides align to TRBD2. Germline loops: CDR1 MNHEY, CDR2 SVGAGI. The CDR3 covers 17 residues. After removal of 0 bases from V and 8 bases from J, the junction contained 5 bases not matched to a gene. CDR3 DNA sequence: TGTGCCAGCAGTTACTCCAGGACTAGCGGGGGGGCCCATGAGCAGTTCTTC. Encoded protein: CASSYSRTSGGAHEQFF.

The count of this clonotype is one. The chain recombines TRBV7-9 with TRBJ2-5; D is undetermined. This CDR3 contains 12 residues. Trimming left V 6 bases short and J 5 bases short, with 10 bases between. Germline values: CDR1 SEHNR, CDR2 FQNEAQ (reference sequence). CDR3 coding DNA: TGTGCCAGCAGTCCTTACTTGGAGACCCAGTACTTC. This encodes CASSPYLETQYF.

V usage is TRBV6-1 and J usage is TRBJ1-5; D is uncertain. The CDR3 runs 17 residues. With 1 base removed from V and 0 bases from J, the gap between germline ends came to 13 bases. Looked up from germline, CDR1 is MNHNS and CDR2 is SASEGT. CDR3 residues: CASSEGRMGYSNQPQHF. In DNA, the CDR3 is TGTGCCAGCAGTGAAGGACGGATGGGATATAGCAATCAGCCCCAGCATTTT.

The rearrangement joins TRBV5-5 to TRBJ1-2; a possible D gene is TRBD1 (5 bases). The germline V gene has CDR1 SGHKS and CDR2 YYEKEE (reference sequence). The CDR3 consists of 15 residues. V lost 0 bases and J 7 bases, leaving 16 bases between the germline ends. DNA of the CDR3: TGTGCCAGCAGCTTGGGGCTAGCAGGGTCTGGTGGCTACACCTTC. It yields the protein CASSLGLAGSGGYTF. The full variable domain, with the rest looked up from reference TRBV5-5 and TRBJ1-2, is DAGVTQSPTHLIKTRGQQVTLRCSPISGHKSVSWYQQVLGQGPQFIFQYYEKEERGRGNFPDRFSARQFPNYSSELNVNALLLGDSALYLCASSLGLAGSGGYTFGSGTRLTVV.

V is TRBV12-3 or TRBV12-4 and J is TRBJ2-1; 9 bases map to TRBD1. The CDR3 has 15 residues. J was trimmed by 3 bases and V by 6 bases; bases with no gene match: 6. The CDR3 spells CASREGTGLYNEQFF. The CDR3 DNA is TGTGCCAGCAGGGAGGGGACAGGGCTCTACAATGAGCAGTTCTTC.

The chain employs TRBV15 and TRBJ2-3; weak D call: TRBD2 (5 bases). The V gene lost 4 bases and the J gene lost 2 bases, with 16 bases spanning the gap. Germline V gene data show CDR1 as LNHNV and CDR2 as YYDKDF (reference sequence). The CDR3 has 16 residues. CDR3 sequence (DNA): TGTGCCACCAGCACCGCTTCGAGCGGATTCACAGATACGCAGTATTTT. Encoded protein: CATSTASSGFTDTQYF.

The chain uses TRBV7-2 and TRBJ2-5; no reliable D call. The germline gives CDR1 SGHTA, CDR2 FQGNSA. The CDR3 extends over 14 amino acids. Trimming removed 2 bases at V and 0 bases at J, with 7 bases between. The CDR3 sequence: CASSLLAYQETQYF. The CDR3 nucleotides read TGTGCCAGCAGCTTATTGGCGTACCAAGAGACCCAGTACTTC.

J is TRBJ2-3 and V is TRBV6-5; 10 bases match TRBD1. V gave up 2 bases and J gave up 14 bases; unmatched junction bases: 7. The CDR3 length is 13 residues. CDR1 and CDR2 (germline): MNHEY, SVGAGI. CDR3 sequence (DNA): TGTGCCAGCAGTTACGGGGGACAGGGGCCTACGTATTTT. This sequence encodes CASSYGGQGPTYF.

This clonotype turned up a few times. V is TRBV4-2 and J is TRBJ2-1, with a tentative D call TRBD2 (5 bases). The CDR3 spans 15 residues. The ends were cut back, 0 bases at V and 2 bases at J, with 8 bases in the middle. Germline assignment: CDR1 LGHNA and CDR2 YNFKEQ. CDR3 coding DNA: TGTGCCAGCAGCCAAGAGGCTAGCCCCTACAATGAGCAGTTCTTC. It yields the protein CASSQEASPYNEQFF.

The rearrangement links TRBV7-2 to TRBJ2-1; D remains unclear. The CDR3 spans 17 residues. V was trimmed by 5 bases and J by 4 bases, leaving 21 bases between them. Germline CDR1 is SGHTA and CDR2 is FQGNSA. CDR3 nucleotides: TGTGCCAGCAGCCCCCTCCCGGGCGAGACACCTTACAATGAGCAGTTCTTC. It yields the protein CASSPLPGETPYNEQFF.

The V call is TRBV30, the J call TRBJ2-3; 7 nucleotides align to TRBD2. J lost 4 bases, V lost 7 bases, and 14 bases had no gene match. CDR3 size: 15 residues. Per the germline V gene, CDR1 is GTSNPN and CDR2 is SVGIG (reference sequence). The CDR3, as DNA: TGTGCCTATTCGGATGGGGAGGGCAGGGCAGATACGCAGTATTTT. This gives the protein CAYSDGEGRADTQYF.

The V gene is TRBV30, the J gene TRBJ2-5; no reliable D call. Trimming stripped 1 base from V and 1 base from J, with 7 bases between. This CDR3 comprises 13 residues. Germline V lookup: CDR1 GTSNPN, CDR2 SVGIG (reference sequence). CDR3 region: CAWSEWIQETQYF. In nucleotides, the CDR3 is TGTGCCTGGAGTGAGTGGATCCAAGAGACCCAGTACTTC.

This chain links TRBV29-1 with TRBJ2-7; D not resolved. The CDR3 has 13 residues. CDR1 and CDR2 from the germline V gene are SQVTM and ANQGSEA. The ends were cut back, 4 bases at V and 1 base at J, with 11 bases in the middle. The CDR3 bases are TGCAGCGTTGGGGCAGTGGGATCCTACGAGCAGTACTTC. Its protein is CSVGAVGSYEQYF.

The rearrangement uses TRBV2 and TRBJ2-2; a weak D match, TRBD1 (7 bases). From germline, CDR1 is SNHLY and CDR2 FYNNEI. V lost 6 bases and J lost 2, with 16 bases in between. The CDR3 consists of 16 residues. The chain's CDR3 is CASSSEGAANTGELFF. The CDR3 nucleotides are TGTGCCAGCAGCTCGGAGGGGGCGGCCAACACCGGGGAGCTGTTTTTT.

J is TRBJ1-5 and V is TRBV5-1, with TRBD1 as a possible D gene (6 bases). Germline V gene lookup returns CDR1 SGHRS and CDR2 YFSETQ. V dropped 0 bases and J dropped 7 bases, with 11 bases sitting between them. The CDR3 sequence is 14 residues long. The CDR3, as DNA: TGCGCCAGCAGCTTGGTTGGGGGGCCCCAGCCCCAGCATTTT. Translated, it gives CASSLVGGPQPQHF.

This chain uses TRBV5-1 with TRBJ2-5, with a possible D match to TRBD2 (6 bases). The CDR3 contains 14 residues. In germline, CDR1 is SGHRS, CDR2 YFSETQ. Between the trimmed V and J ends, which lost 2 bases and 1 base, there was a span of 9 bases. The CDR3 protein is CASSFRDFQETQYF. DNA for the CDR3: TGCGCCAGCAGCTTCCGGGACTTCCAAGAGACCCAGTACTTC.

The chain recombines TRBV12-3 or TRBV12-4 with TRBJ1-1; no clear D gene. V was clipped by 5 bases and J by 5 bases, with 15 bases between them. CDR3 length: 14 amino acids. The chain's CDR3 is CASSTPGVKTEAFF. The CDR3, as DNA: TGTGCCAGCAGTACCCCTGGTGTTAAAACTGAAGCTTTCTTT.

This clonotype was recorded a few times. The J gene is TRBJ1-1, the V gene TRBV7-9; D is perhaps TRBD1 (5 bases). This CDR3 spans 12 amino acids. V lost 11 bases, J lost 4 bases, and 14 bases lay in between. In germline, CDR1 is SEHNR, CDR2 FQNEAQ (reference sequence). CDR3 amino acids: CASRLGATEAFF. For the CDR3, the DNA is TGTGCCTCCCGCCTCGGGGCCACTGAAGCTTTCTTT.

The rearrangement joins TRBV5-5 to TRBJ2-7, with 8 bases fitting TRBD1. Trimming at V came to 4 bases and at J to 0 bases, leaving 3 bases not matched to a gene. Germline loops: CDR1 SGHKS, CDR2 YYEKEE (reference sequence). The CDR3 length is 14 residues. CDR3 amino acids: CASSEDRVSYEQYF. The DNA for the CDR3 is TGTGCCAGCAGCGAGGACAGGGTCTCCTACGAGCAGTACTTC. The full variable domain, rest sourced from reference TRBV5-5 and TRBJ2-7, is DAGVTQSPTHLIKTRGQQVTLRCSPISGHKSVSWYQQVLGQGPQFIFQYYEKEERGRGNFPDRFSARQFPNYSSELNVNALLLGDSALYLCASSEDRVSYEQYFGPGTRLTVT.

The genes are TRBV9 and TRBJ2-2; D assignment may be TRBD1 or TRBD2 (5 bases each). The CDR3 is made up of 14 amino acids. The V end lost 4 bases, the J end lost 5 bases, and 12 bases lay between the germline ends. Germline V gene lookup returns CDR1 SGDLS and CDR2 YYNGEE. The CDR3 sequence: CASSISGGTGELFF. The CDR3 DNA reads as TGTGCCAGCAGCATTAGTGGGGGTACCGGGGAGCTGTTTTTT.

CDR3 region: CASKITPGADTQYF. CDR3 nucleotide sequence: TGTGCCAGCAAAATAACCCCCGGGGCAGATACGCAGTATTTT. The V and J genes are TRBV7-9 and TRBJ2-3; D may be TRBD2 (5 bases). This CDR3 spans 14 amino acids. The germline V gene encodes CDR1 SEHNR and CDR2 FQNEAQ (reference sequence). The germline V and J ends were trimmed by 7 bases and 4 bases, with 15 bases remaining between them. Complete variable domain (other parts from reference TRBV7-9 and TRBJ2-3): DTGVSQNPRHKITKRGQNVTFRCDPISEHNRLYWYRQTLGQGPEFLTYFQNEAQLEKSRLLSDRFSAERPKGSFSTLEIQRTEQGDSAMYLCASKITPGADTQYFGPGTRLTVL.

The V call is TRBV10-3, the J call TRBJ1-5; 7 bases agree with TRBD1. The CDR3 contains 14 residues. V lost 2 bases to trimming and J lost 5 bases; unmatched junction nucleotides: 3. Germline CDR1 reads ENHRY; CDR2 reads SYGVKD. CDR3 coding DNA: TGTGCCATCAGTGAGGGGACAGACTATCAGCCCCAGCATTTT. It translates to CAISEGTDYQPQHF.

The chain couples TRBV7-6 to TRBJ2-7; 7 nucleotides align to TRBD1. The CDR3 length is 14 residues. The V gene's germline CDR1 is SGHVS and CDR2 FNYEAQ. V shed 5 bases, J shed 6 bases, and the junction held 10 bases outside the gene matches. CDR3 nucleotide sequence: TGTGCCAGCAGCATTCTGACAGGGACGGGCGAGCAGTACTTC. Residues: CASSILTGTGEQYF.

The V call is TRBV9, the J call TRBJ1-2; D gene unclear. Germline V lookup: CDR1 SGDLS, CDR2 YYNGEE. Trimming cost V 3 bases and J 3 bases, with 9 bases left between them. The CDR3 extends over 13 amino acids. The CDR3 reads CASSDGRDYGYTF. The DNA of the CDR3 is TGTGCCAGCAGCGACGGACGGGACTATGGCTACACCTTC.

This chain joins TRBV12-3 or TRBV12-4 and TRBJ2-7; 10 nucleotides line up with TRBD1. V was clipped by 4 bases and J by 8 bases; unmatched bases: 14. CDR3 length: 16 residues. The CDR3 protein is CASSSTPPGQGLQQYF. As DNA, the CDR3 is TGTGCCAGCAGTTCCACGCCCCCGGGACAGGGGCTGCAGCAGTACTTC.

This clonotype was picked up a small number of times. The chain is built from TRBV6-2 or TRBV6-3 and TRBJ2-3; D uncertain. In germline, CDR1 is MNHEY, CDR2 SVGEGT. This CDR3 has 14 residues. V lost 3 bases, J lost 6 bases, and 13 bases lay in between. The CDR3 DNA is TGTGCCAGCAGTTATTTAAGGGCGGTCGATACGCAGTATTTT. It codes for CASSYLRAVDTQYF.

The chain couples TRBV2 to TRBJ2-1, with 7 bases matching TRBD2. Germline trimming cut 4 bases from V and 9 bases from J; bases unmatched to any gene: 3. This CDR3 comprises 12 residues. CDR1 and CDR2 from the germline V gene are SNHLY and FYNNEI. The CDR3 sequence: CASSVGGGEQFF. CDR3 nucleotides: TGTGCCAGCAGTGTAGGCGGGGGTGAGCAGTTCTTC.

This rearrangement joins TRBV10-3 to TRBJ2-5; D uncertain. This CDR3 has 14 amino acids. The germline V gene has CDR1 ENHRY and CDR2 SYGVKD. The ends were cut back, 0 bases at V and 0 bases at J, with 5 bases in the middle. In DNA form, the CDR3 reads TGTGCCATCAGTGAGTCCGCCAACCAAGAGACCCAGTACTTC. Its translation is CAISESANQETQYF.

The CDR3 sequence is CASSRGTSVVYEQYF. Written as DNA, the CDR3 is TGTGCCAGCAGCCGAGGGACTTCCGTCGTCTACGAGCAGTACTTC. This chain links TRBV7-2 with TRBJ2-7; possibly TRBD2 for D (6 bases). V lost 5 bases and J 3 bases, leaving 17 bases between the germline ends. Germline CDR1 reads SGHTA; CDR2 reads FQGNSA. The CDR3 runs 15 residues. The full variable domain, completed using reference TRBV7-2 and TRBJ2-7, is GAGVSQSPSNKVTEKGKDVELRCDPISGHTALYWYRQSLGQGLEFLIYFQGNSAPDKSGLPSDRFSAERTGGSVSTLTIQRTQQEDSAVYLCASSRGTSVVYEQYFGPGTRLTVT.